Presented here are 30 T cell receptor beta chains from one specimen sequenced in a study of OX40 agonist ivuxolimab in advanced cancers. Measured with immunoSEQ multiplex PCR; TCRdb has only the in-frame clones, and not every one. This table holds tens of thousands of clones, 89% found once. Specimen: CD4+ or CD8+ T cells sorted from blood, collected in a trial of the OX40 agonist ivuxolimab. The receptor source for this set is an adult with an advanced solid tumor such as melanoma, head and neck, liver or kidney cancer.

Only a few counts were recorded for this clone. The chain carries TRBV28 and TRBJ2-1; no definite D call. The CDR3 is 14 amino acids. Trimming stripped 4 bases from V and 2 bases from J, with 9 bases between. Germline V lookup: CDR1 MDHEN, CDR2 SYDVKM. The CDR3 DNA sequence: TGTGCCAGCAGTTCGGGTGGAGCCTACAATGAGCAGTTCTTC. Its protein product is CASSSGGAYNEQFF.

The rearrangement uses TRBV9 and TRBJ2-7; TRBD2 matches at 9 bases. The length of the CDR3 is 16 residues. Losses at the gene ends were 0 bases for V and 4 bases for J; bases not matched to a gene: 8. Germline CDR1 reads SGDLS; CDR2 reads YYNGEE. CDR3 nucleotide sequence: TGTGCCAGCAGCGTAGGTGTGCGGGAGGGCCGGTACGAGCAGTACTTC. Residues: CASSVGVREGRYEQYF.

CDR3 loop: CAWQGQVSPLHF. The CDR3 coding sequence is TGTGCCTGGCAGGGACAGGTTTCACCCCTCCACTTT. The chain employs TRBV30 and TRBJ1-6; 8 bases are shared with TRBD1. This CDR3 spans 12 amino acids. Trimming took 5 bases from V and 9 from J; bases not matched to a gene: 3. In germline, CDR1 is GTSNPN, CDR2 SVGIG (reference sequence).

This chain uses TRBV29-1 with TRBJ2-1, with a tentative D call TRBD1 (6 bases). Per the germline V gene, CDR1 is SQVTM and CDR2 is ANQGSEA. V was clipped by 3 bases and J by 8 bases, with 14 bases between them. The CDR3 loop spans 13 amino acids. The CDR3 bases are TGCAGCGTTGAGCGTCAGGGGTACGATGAGCAGTTCTTC. This codes for CSVERQGYDEQFF.

The chain links TRBV5-1 to TRBJ1-5; a possible D gene is TRBD1 (5 bases). CDR1 is SGHRS, CDR2 YFSETQ, per germline. Trimming left V 4 bases short and J 0 bases short, with 11 bases between. This CDR3 is 15 amino acids long. The CDR3 spells CASSPGANSNQPQHF. In nucleotides, the CDR3 is TGCGCCAGCAGCCCCGGGGCGAATAGCAATCAGCCCCAGCATTTT.

On this clone itself: At one end the junction does not follow the germline gene, possibly because of a read error. This sample includes further DNA sequences coding for the same CDR3. The V and J genes are TRBV19 and TRBJ2-6; D not resolved. The CDR3 sequence is 15 residues long. The germline V gene has CDR1 LNHDA and CDR2 SQIVND (reference sequence). This chain's CDR3 is CASIKANSGANVLTF. Written as DNA, the CDR3 is TGTGCTAGTATAAAAGCTAACTCTGGGGCCAACGTCCTGACTTTC.

The rearrangement uses TRBV7-9 and TRBJ1-1; D gene uncertain. The V end was cut by 3 bases, the J end by 1 base, with 6 bases between. The germline gives CDR1 SEHNR, CDR2 FQNEAQ (reference sequence). This CDR3 has 13 residues. The CDR3 bases are TGTGCCAGCAGCTTGTGGCCGAACACTGAAGCTTTCTTT. The encoded protein is CASSLWPNTEAFF.

This rearrangement joins TRBV5-1 to TRBJ2-2; no clear D gene. The CDR3 is 15 amino acids. From germline, CDR1 is SGHRS and CDR2 YFSETQ. Trimming removed 0 bases from V and 8 bases from J, with 14 bases in between. CDR3 DNA sequence: TGCGCCAGCAGCTTGGCTACTCCGGTTAGGGGGGAGCTGTTTTTT. Translated, it gives CASSLATPVRGELFF.

The rearrangement uses TRBV2 and TRBJ2-1, with TRBD2 identical over 9 bases. This CDR3 is built from 15 residues. The J segment lost 1 base and the V segment lost 9 bases, leaving 7 bases of the junction unmatched. From germline, CDR1 is SNHLY and CDR2 FYNNEI. This chain's CDR3 is CASIGGLASYNEQFF. The CDR3 DNA is TGTGCCAGTATCGGCGGACTAGCGTCCTACAATGAGCAGTTCTTC.

The table lists this clone with a count of one. The rearrangement joins TRBV11-2 to TRBJ2-7; the D is unclear. V dropped 1 base and J dropped 0 bases, with 4 bases sitting between them. Germline lookup yields CDR1 SGHAT and CDR2 FQNNGV. The CDR3 spans 13 residues. The CDR3 nucleotides read TGTGCCAGCAGCTTAGTAAGCTCCTACGAGCAGTACTTC. This sequence encodes CASSLVSSYEQYF.

V gene TRBV6-1 combines with J gene TRBJ2-2; TRBD2 aligns across 8 bases. The CDR3 runs 13 residues. CDR1 is MNHNS and CDR2 is SASEGT in the germline V gene. Unmatched junction bases numbered 6, after V lost 10 bases and J lost 5 bases. This CDR3 reads CANGRAWTGELFF. CDR3 nucleotides: TGTGCCAACGGGAGGGCCTGGACCGGGGAGCTGTTTTTT.

This chain connects TRBV30 to TRBJ2-5; the D is unclear. The V gene's germline CDR1 is GTSNPN and CDR2 SVGIG (reference sequence). CDR3 length equals 12 residues. The V end lost 0 bases, the J end lost 2 bases, and 4 bases lay between the germline ends. The CDR3 is CAWSVKQETQYF. DNA of the CDR3: TGTGCCTGGAGTGTTAAGCAAGAGACCCAGTACTTC.

The genes are TRBV5-8 and TRBJ2-1, with 11 positions matching TRBD2. The CDR3 is 15 amino acids. Germline-derived CDR1 and CDR2 are SGHTS and YDEGEE. The trim removed 2 bases at V and 4 bases at J, leaving 2 bases unmatched. CDR3: CASSFGTSGYNEQFF. The CDR3 DNA follows: TGTGCCAGCAGCTTTGGGACTAGCGGTTACAATGAGCAGTTCTTC.

This chain joins TRBV30 and TRBJ2-7; a weak D match, TRBD2 (6 bases). V shed 3 bases and J shed 5 bases, with 8 bases lying between them. From germline, CDR1 is GTSNPN and CDR2 SVGIG (reference sequence). The CDR3 contains 11 residues. The CDR3 sequence is CAWSRRDEQYF. CDR3 DNA: TGTGCCTGGAGCAGGAGGGACGAGCAGTACTTC. Together with reference TRBV30 and TRBJ2-7, the CDR3 gives the full variable domain: SQTIHQWPATLVQPVGSPLSLECTVEGTSNPNLYWYRQAAGRGLQLLFYSVGIGQISSEVPQNLSASRPQDRQFILSSKKLLLSDSGFYLCAWSRRDEQYFGPGTRLTVT.

V gene TRBV5-8 combines with J gene TRBJ1-3, with TRBD1 matching over 8 bases. Per germline, CDR1 SGHTS and CDR2 YDEGEE. The CDR3 consists of 15 residues. V gave up 0 bases and J gave up 4 bases; unmatched junction bases: 3. The CDR3 DNA reads as TGTGCCAGCAGCTTGGGGCAGGGGGCCGGAAACACCATATATTTT. This encodes CASSLGQGAGNTIYF.

The chain is built from TRBV7-6 and TRBJ2-2; 9 bases are shared with TRBD1. Germline values: CDR1 SGHVS, CDR2 FNYEAQ. The CDR3 runs to 15 residues. Losses at the gene ends were 1 base for V and 5 bases for J; bases not matched to a gene: 2. CDR3 in DNA: TGTGCCAGCAGCTTAGGACAGGGGGGGACCGGGGAGCTGTTTTTT. Its protein product is CASSLGQGGTGELFF.

This clone was seen a handful of times. The rearrangement links TRBV27 to TRBJ2-7; TRBD2 aligns across 7 bases. This CDR3 has 11 amino acids. Germline lookup yields CDR1 MNHEY and CDR2 SMNVEV (reference sequence). J lost 6 bases, V lost 4 bases, and 0 bases had no gene match. The chain's CDR3 is CASSSGGEQYF. Here the CDR3 DNA reads TGTGCCAGCAGTTCGGGGGGCGAGCAGTACTTC.

The chain uses TRBV7-9 and TRBJ2-1; 7 bases match TRBD2. Trimming took 1 base from V and 5 from J; bases not matched to a gene: 5. The CDR3 spans 15 residues. The germline gives CDR1 SEHNR, CDR2 FQNEAQ (reference sequence). CDR3 bases: TGTGCCAGCAGCTTAGGACGAGCGGGAAACAATGAGCAGTTCTTC. Its translation: CASSLGRAGNNEQFF.

The chain carries TRBV18 and TRBJ2-6, with D uncertain. V lost 6 bases to trimming and J lost 0 bases, with 9 bases between them. CDR1 KGHSH and CDR2 LQKENI come from the germline V gene. The length of the CDR3 is 15 residues. This CDR3 reads CASSARSSGANVLTF. The CDR3 coding sequence is TGTGCCAGCTCCGCCAGGAGCTCTGGGGCCAACGTCCTGACTTTC.

As for this clone: At one end, the junction sequence differs from germline, possibly due to a read error. The CDR3 DNA reads TGTGCCAGCTGCTGCTCCAATAGTCAAAGTCGGGCCAACGTCCTGGCTTTC. It specifies CASCCSNSQSRANVLAF. This chain uses TRBV5-6 with TRBJ2-6; no definite D call. Per the germline V gene, CDR1 is SGHDT and CDR2 is YYEEEE. This CDR3 has 17 amino acids. The full variable domain, in which reference TRBV5-6 and TRBJ2-6 provide the parts outside the CDR3, is DAGVTQSPTHLIKTRGQQVTLRCSPKSGHDTVSWYQQALGQGPQFIFQYYEEEERQRGNFPDRFSGHQFPNYSSELNVNALLLGDSALYLCASCCSNSQSRANVLAFGAGSRLTVL.

This clone has more than one count but fewer than ten. This chain connects TRBV10-3 to TRBJ2-7, with TRBD2 matching over 8 bases. Losses at the gene ends were 6 bases for V and 4 bases for J; bases not matched to a gene: 11. Germline CDR1 is ENHRY and CDR2 is SYGVKD. The CDR3 is made up of 15 amino acids. This CDR3 is CAISLASGQIYEQYF. For the CDR3, the DNA is TGTGCCATCAGCCTAGCTAGCGGGCAAATTTACGAGCAGTACTTC.

The CDR3 nucleotides read TGTGCCAGCAGCTTAGATCGGGGGTCGTACTTCTACGAGCAGTACTTC. It translates to CASSLDRGSYFYEQYF. The chain couples TRBV11-2 to TRBJ2-7, with D possibly matching TRBD2 (6 bases). Trimming removed 0 bases from V and 3 bases from J, with 15 bases in between. Germline V gene data show CDR1 as SGHAT and CDR2 as FQNNGV. The CDR3 totals 16 residues.

This chain uses TRBV27 with TRBJ2-2; 9 bases align to TRBD2. The ends lost 6 bases at V and 2 bases at J; junction bases unmatched: 4. The germline V gene encodes CDR1 MNHEY and CDR2 SMNVEV (reference sequence). This CDR3 has 15 amino acids. CDR3 nucleotide sequence: TGTGCCAGCAGCCTAGCGGGAAAAAACACCGGGGAGCTGTTTTTT. This gives the protein CASSLAGKNTGELFF.

This chain joins TRBV7-3 and TRBJ2-7; TRBD2 is a possible D gene (6 bases). The CDR3 has 13 residues. V lost 3 bases, J lost 6 bases, and 12 bases lay in between. CDR1 is SGHTA, CDR2 FQGTGA, per germline. The CDR3 nucleotides are TGTGCCAGCAGCTTCGGGACTCCGCCCGAGCAGTACTTC. This codes for CASSFGTPPEQYF.

This clone was found once. The chain is built from TRBV6-1 and TRBJ2-7, with D possibly matching TRBD2 (5 bases). Between the trimmed V and J ends, which lost 4 bases and 2 bases, there was a span of 15 bases. Germline loops: CDR1 MNHNS, CDR2 SASEGT. The length of the CDR3 is 15 residues. The CDR3, as DNA: TGTGCCAGCAGTGGTGGACTCTCCGCCGCCTACGAGCAGTACTTC. Amino acid sequence: CASSGGLSAAYEQYF.

The rearrangement uses TRBV21-1 and TRBJ2-1; the table's D gene call, TRBD2, was not cross checked with the DNA. TRBV21-1 is classified as a pseudogene. The length of the CDR3 is 16 residues. The CDR3 sequence is CASSPFEGSSYNEQFF. The DNA of the CDR3 is TGTGCCAGCAGCCCCTTCGAAGGGAGCTCCTACAATGAGCAGTTCTTC.

The DNA of the CDR3 is TGCAGCGTTGAGGTAGGACAGGGAGGATACGAGCAGTACTTC. It encodes CSVEVGQGGYEQYF. This sequence joins TRBV29-1 and TRBJ2-7; 8 nucleotides align to TRBD1. CDR1 is SQVTM, CDR2 ANQGSEA, per germline. The CDR3 consists of 14 residues. V lost 3 bases to trimming and J lost 4 bases; unmatched junction nucleotides: 8.

This clone was picked up a small number of times. The chain links TRBV19 to TRBJ2-2; TRBD1 is a possible D gene (5 bases). V was shortened by 7 bases and J by 6 bases, with 15 bases between the two germline ends. From germline, CDR1 is LNHDA and CDR2 SQIVND (reference sequence). This CDR3 comprises 14 residues. The CDR3 nucleotides are TGTGCCAGTACGAGACAGACCAAATCCGGGGAGCTGTTTTTT. Protein product: CASTRQTKSGELFF. The complete variable domain, with remaining parts taken from reference TRBV19 and TRBJ2-2, reads DGGITQSPKYLFRKEGQNVTLSCEQNLNHDAMYWYRQDPGQGLRLIYYSQIVNDFQKGDIAEGYSVSREKKESFPLTVTSAQKNPTAFYLCASTRQTKSGELFFGEGSRLTVL.

The gene calls are TRBV29-1 and TRBJ2-3, with D perhaps given as TRBD1 or TRBD2 (5 bases each). This CDR3 contains 13 residues. CDR1 SQVTM and CDR2 ANQGSEA come from the germline V gene. Between the trimmed V and J ends, which lost 1 base and 2 bases, there was a span of 7 bases. The CDR3 loop is CSVEVGTTDTQYF. The CDR3 region has the DNA TGCAGCGTTGAAGTGGGGACCACAGATACGCAGTATTTT.

The CDR3, as DNA: TGTGCCAGCAGCCCCAGGTGGGGCCAGTCCACAGATACGCAGTATTTT. Encoded protein: CASSPRWGQSTDTQYF. The chain combines TRBV11-2 with TRBJ2-3; TRBD1 might be the D (5 bases). The CDR3 covers 16 residues. The germline V gene encodes CDR1 SGHAT and CDR2 FQNNGV. V lost 5 bases and J 2 bases, leaving 17 bases between the germline ends.